This TCR beta chain was retrieved from a study of T cell repertoires in cytomegalovirus infection. Study in general: Indications of both CMV infection and matching HLA type were provided by public TCR beta signatures. Study-wide results and limits: HLA-C-restricted TCR beta clonotypes specific for CMV led the ex vivo response. Cumulative public TCR beta family frequency identified CMV carriers with the relevant HLA.

One entry per CDR3 protein results from TCRdb running MiXCR on the reads. The table includes 270,000 or so distinct CDR3 sequences, approximately 15% detected once. This clonotype was observed many times. Antigen unknown. CDR3 length equals 14 residues. The V gene lost 1 base and the J gene lost 3 bases, with 10 bases spanning the gap. CDR1 and CDR2 (germline): MGHRA, YSYEKL. The chain couples TRBV4-1 to TRBJ2-7, with D possibly being TRBD1 (6 bases). The clonotype originates from a human donor in good health (CMV status not recorded). Some clones in this sample may be carry-over from other donors' samples. The sample taken for sequencing was CD8+ T cells from PBMCs. CDR3 coding DNA: TGCGCCAGCAGCCAAGTTCGACAGGACTACGAGCAGTACTTC. It yields the protein CASSQVRQDYEQYF.